Presented here are 19 T cell receptor beta chains from one specimen sequenced in a study of shared clonotypes between healthy human individuals. TCRdb keeps only in-frame clones here, not all; method: immunoSEQ multiplex PCR. This table holds 2 million to 3 million clones, under 95% found once. The sample was naive CD4+ T cells from PBMCs. Subset: CD45RA+ positively selected. These receptors all come from a man between 18 and 29 years old in good health. Some clones in this sample may be carry-over from other donors' samples.

V usage is TRBV27 and J usage is TRBJ2-5; D might be TRBD1 (5 bases). The CDR3 sequence is 15 residues long. The germline CDR1 and CDR2 sequences are MNHEY and SMNVEV (reference sequence). Trimming left V 6 bases short and J 1 base short, with 15 bases between. The CDR3 spells CASRLKGLTQETQYF. The CDR3 region has the DNA TGTGCCAGCAGGCTAAAGGGGCTCACCCAAGAGACCCAGTACTTC.

The chain recombines TRBV28 with TRBJ2-5; D gene uncertain. Per the germline V gene, CDR1 is MDHEN and CDR2 is SYDVKM. This CDR3 region has 12 residues. The V end was cut by 6 bases, the J end by 4 bases, with 9 bases between. Here the CDR3 DNA reads TGTGCCAGCAGCATACATCCAGAGACCCAGTACTTC. This encodes CASSIHPETQYF.

The V call is TRBV18, the J call TRBJ2-1, with TRBD2 matching 7 bases. The CDR3 is 17 residues long. Germline CDR1 reads KGHSH; CDR2 reads LQKENI. Trimming cost V 6 bases and J 2 bases; bases outside gene matches: 13. The CDR3 DNA reads TGTGCCAGCTCCCCCATAGGCCCTAGCGGAGCCTACAATGAGCAGTTCTTC. This translates into CASSPIGPSGAYNEQFF.

This chain joins TRBV11-2 and TRBJ1-3; D uncertain. CDR1 and CDR2 from the germline V gene are SGHAT and FQNNGV. V lost 1 base and J 0 bases, leaving 7 bases between the germline ends. CDR3 length equals 15 residues. CDR3 in amino acids: CASSLVGISGNTIYF. The CDR3 DNA reads TGTGCCAGCAGCTTAGTGGGGATCTCTGGAAACACCATATATTTT.

The chain joins TRBV19 to TRBJ1-5, with D unresolved. The germline gives CDR1 LNHDA, CDR2 SQIVND (reference sequence). V shed 5 bases and J shed 3 bases, with 8 bases lying between them. The CDR3 runs 13 residues. CDR3 loop: CASSEHYNQPQHF. In DNA, the CDR3 is TGTGCCAGTAGTGAACACTACAATCAGCCCCAGCATTTT. The whole variable domain, filled in from reference TRBV19 and TRBJ1-5, reads DGGITQSPKYLFRKEGQNVTLSCEQNLNHDAMYWYRQDPGQGLRLIYYSQIVNDFQKGDIAEGYSVSREKKESFPLTVTSAQKNPTAFYLCASSEHYNQPQHFGDGTRLSIL.

The chain carries TRBV29-1 and TRBJ2-7; D gene unclear. Germline CDR1 and CDR2: SQVTM and ANQGSEA. The V gene lost 3 bases and the J gene lost 1 base, with 7 bases spanning the gap. The CDR3 is 12 amino acids. The CDR3 spells CSVDSGSYEQYF. Written as DNA, the CDR3 is TGCAGCGTTGACTCCGGGTCCTACGAGCAGTACTTC.

The rearrangement joins TRBV27 to TRBJ1-4, with D perhaps TRBD1 (6 bases). Per the germline V gene, CDR1 is MNHEY and CDR2 is SMNVEV (reference sequence). The V end lost 6 bases, the J end lost 8 bases, and 19 bases lay between the germline ends. CDR3 length: 15 residues. CDR3: CASRLGGGGSEKLFF. CDR3 bases: TGTGCCAGCAGGCTAGGGGGGGGAGGCAGCGAAAAACTGTTTTTT.

The gene calls are TRBV19 and TRBJ2-6, with 9 positions matching TRBD1. CDR3 length: 17 residues. After removal of 4 bases from V and 0 bases from J, the junction contained 4 bases not matched to a gene. The V gene's germline CDR1 is LNHDA and CDR2 SQIVND (reference sequence). CDR3 amino acids: CASSTPGQGSGANVLTF. DNA for the CDR3: TGTGCCAGTAGTACACCGGGACAGGGCTCTGGGGCCAACGTCCTGACTTTC.

This sequence joins TRBV4-2 and TRBJ1-2, with 8 bases aligning to TRBD1. The CDR3 is made up of 16 amino acids. CDR1 and CDR2 (germline): LGHNA, YNFKEQ. V lost 0 bases, J lost 4 bases, and 7 bases stayed unmatched. This CDR3 is CASSQDHSTGGYGYTF. DNA of the CDR3: TGTGCCAGCAGCCAAGATCATAGCACAGGGGGCTATGGCTACACCTTC.

The V gene is TRBV7-6, the J gene TRBJ2-5; 7 bases agree with TRBD2. V was pared by 5 bases and J by 4 bases, with 16 bases of the junction left unmatched. Germline values: CDR1 SGHVS, CDR2 FNYEAQ. The CDR3 runs to 17 residues. The CDR3 DNA is TGTGCCAGCAGCCCTAGGAGGATGCTAGCGGTCGGAGAGACCCAGTACTTC. Protein product: CASSPRRMLAVGETQYF.

The sample holds one count of this clone. V gene TRBV20-1 combines with J gene TRBJ1-6; D remains ambiguous. The V end was cut by 7 bases, the J end by 7 bases, with 8 bases between. This CDR3 has 11 residues. The V gene's germline CDR1 is DFQATT and CDR2 SNEGSKA (reference sequence). The DNA of the CDR3 is TGCAGTGTCCCGCGAAATTCACCCCTCCACTTT. Translated: CSVPRNSPLHF.

This rearrangement joins TRBV5-4 to TRBJ2-2, with 7 bases identical to TRBD1. With V trimmed by 0 bases and J by 7 bases, 6 bases remained unmatched. Germline values: CDR1 SGHNT, CDR2 YYREEE (reference sequence). This CDR3 contains 15 residues. CDR3 sequence: CASSLAQGVGGELFF. CDR3 DNA sequence: TGTGCCAGCAGCTTGGCCCAGGGGGTAGGCGGGGAGCTGTTTTTT.

The rearrangement links TRBV19 to TRBJ2-2; D is uncertain. CDR3 size: 16 residues. Looked up from germline, CDR1 is LNHDA and CDR2 is SQIVND (reference sequence). V shed 5 bases and J shed 0 bases, with 13 bases lying between them. The CDR3 region is CASSLRTPSNTGELFF. Here the CDR3 DNA reads TGTGCCAGTAGTCTTCGGACCCCGTCGAACACCGGGGAGCTGTTTTTT.

This CDR3 is CASTRAGGPNTQYF. The CDR3 DNA reads TGTGCCAGCACACGGGCGGGAGGGCCGAATACGCAGTATTTT. This chain joins TRBV27 and TRBJ2-3; 9 positions match TRBD2. The CDR3 covers 14 residues. The V gene's germline CDR1 is MNHEY and CDR2 SMNVEV (reference sequence). Trimming removed 7 bases from V and 7 bases from J; junction bases left unmatched: 9.

The chain has TRBV29-1 and TRBJ1-2; D is unclear. Trimming pared 1 base from V and 3 bases from J, leaving 18 bases between. The CDR3 consists of 16 residues. The germline V gene encodes CDR1 SQVTM and CDR2 ANQGSEA. CDR3 DNA sequence: TGCAGCGTTGAAGTAGTACCCCATAGTGCGCACTATGGCTACACCTTC. Its protein is CSVEVVPHSAHYGYTF.

This clone was seen more than once but under ten times. This chain links TRBV2 with TRBJ1-5, with D perhaps TRBD1 (5 bases). The CDR3 consists of 12 residues. Germline V CDR1 and CDR2: SNHLY, FYNNEI. V shed 6 bases and J shed 9 bases, with 12 bases lying between them. CDR3 DNA: TGTGCCAGCAGAGGGGACGCAGGGCCCCAGCATTTT. Residues: CASRGDAGPQHF.

This clone was detected once. The chain carries TRBV4-2 and TRBJ2-7; 11 bases line up with TRBD2. CDR3 length: 17 residues. V trimming: 4 bases; J trimming: 7 bases; junction bases outside the gene matches: 15. Germline CDR1 LGHNA, CDR2 YNFKEQ. The DNA of the CDR3 is TGTGCCAGCAGCCCTCAGCCCGTAGCGGGAGGGCCGGGTGAGCAGTACTTC. Translating gives CASSPQPVAGGPGEQYF.

The chain has TRBV5-6 and TRBJ2-3, with a weak D call TRBD2 (6 bases). Germline V gives CDR1 SGHDT, CDR2 YYEEEE. The CDR3 loop spans 16 amino acids. V gave up 2 bases and J gave up 1 base, with 14 bases separating them. The CDR3 protein is CASSFVGASGTDTQYF. CDR3 in DNA: TGTGCCAGCAGCTTTGTCGGGGCTAGCGGCACAGATACGCAGTATTTT.

The chain combines TRBV6-6 with TRBJ2-7; TRBD2 might be the D (5 bases). V was clipped by 5 bases and J by 7 bases, with 18 bases between them. The CDR3 has 14 residues. CDR1 and CDR2 from the germline V gene are MNHNY and SVGAGI (reference sequence). Here the CDR3 reads CASSPPRAGWEQYF. Here the CDR3 DNA reads TGTGCCAGCAGTCCCCCGAGGGCGGGTTGGGAGCAGTACTTC.